Below, 15 T cell receptor beta chains from the same sample are listed, as sequenced in a study of CD8 T cells in ankylosing spondylitis. Each CDR3 protein gets one entry after TCRdb re-called the 5' RACE reads with MiXCR. The sample gives 230,000 or so distinct CDR3 sequences, 15% to 20% of which show up once; about a third is in the top ten. Sequencing was performed on blood, either unsorted or a sorted T cell fraction (not recorded which). The receptors come from a male donor with ankylosing spondylitis or in good health (not recorded which).

This sequence joins TRBV6-2 or TRBV6-3 and TRBJ2-7, with 7 bases fitting TRBD1. Germline V CDR1 and CDR2: MNHEY, SVGEGT. This CDR3 has 16 amino acids. Trimming took 2 bases from V and 2 from J; bases not matched to a gene: 9. CDR3 in amino acids: CASSYPHRQGPYEQYF. The DNA for the CDR3 is TGTGCCAGCAGTTACCCCCATAGACAGGGACCCTACGAGCAGTACTTC.

The chain couples TRBV12-3 or TRBV12-4 to TRBJ2-7; a possible D gene is TRBD2 (6 bases). The CDR3 extends over 15 amino acids. Trimming stripped 6 bases from V and 0 bases from J, with 15 bases between. CDR3 amino acids: CASSPMTAGSYEQYF. CDR3 in DNA: TGTGCCAGCAGCCCCATGACAGCGGGCTCCTACGAGCAGTACTTC.

There are a few counts of this clonotype. The chain is built from TRBV11-2 and TRBJ2-1; 10 bases agree with TRBD2. CDR1 and CDR2 from the germline V gene are SGHAT and FQNNGV. The CDR3 length is 17 residues. V shed 1 base, J shed 5 bases, and the junction held 8 bases outside the gene matches. The CDR3 loop is CASSLGSSGSLHNEQFF. The CDR3, as DNA: TGTGCCAGCAGCTTAGGCTCTAGCGGGAGTTTACACAATGAGCAGTTCTTC. The variable domain in full, with the rest retrieved from reference TRBV11-2 and TRBJ2-1, is EAGVAQSPRYKIIEKRQSVAFWCNPISGHATLYWYQQILGQGPKLLIQFQNNGVVDDSQLPKDRFSAERLKGVDSTLKIQPAKLEDSAVYLCASSLGSSGSLHNEQFFGPGTRLTVL.

The chain has TRBV20-1 and TRBJ2-1; TRBD2 might be the D (5 bases). This CDR3 has 13 amino acids. Germline assignment: CDR1 DFQATT and CDR2 SNEGSKA (reference sequence). The DNA of the CDR3 is TGCGGAGGATGGCGGCTCGAGGGCGATGAGCAGTTCTTC. Its protein product is CGGWRLEGDEQFF.

Many counts were recorded for this clonotype. This sequence joins TRBV29-1 and TRBJ1-2; D is unresolved. CDR1 and CDR2 (germline): SQVTM, ANQGSEA. This CDR3 comprises 14 residues. Trimming pared 0 bases from V and 2 bases from J, leaving 10 bases between. The CDR3 loop reads CSVEDQNKNYGYTF. The CDR3 coding sequence is TGCAGCGTTGAAGATCAGAACAAGAACTATGGCTACACCTTC.

A word on this clonotype: No DNA is shown, since the ends of the CDR3 on it are uncertain; the CDR3 is the one TCRdb lists. The V call is TRBV30, the J call TRBJ2-2. The germline CDR1 and CDR2 sequences are GTSNPN and SVGIG (reference sequence). The CDR3 is 11 amino acids in total, end residues counted. CDR3 in amino acids: CAWSAGELFFF.

The chain employs TRBV6-1 and TRBJ2-1; 9 nucleotides agree with TRBD2. The CDR3 is made up of 13 amino acids. After removal of 6 bases from V and 7 bases from J, the junction contained 4 bases not matched to a gene. Per the germline V gene, CDR1 is MNHNS and CDR2 is SASEGT. CDR3 in amino acids: CASRGLAGNEQFF. DNA for the CDR3: TGTGCCAGCAGGGGACTAGCTGGGAATGAGCAGTTCTTC.

This clonotype was counted at least ten times. The chain uses TRBV20-1 and TRBJ2-1, with TRBD2 as a possible D gene (6 bases). V was trimmed by 1 base and J by 4 bases, leaving 11 bases between them. The germline V gene has CDR1 DFQATT and CDR2 SNEGSKA (reference sequence). This CDR3 is built from 14 residues. This CDR3 reads CSARAGVRYNEQFF. The CDR3 DNA reads as TGCAGTGCTAGAGCGGGAGTAAGATACAATGAGCAGTTCTTC.

The chain employs TRBV7-9 and TRBJ2-5, with 9 bases fitting TRBD2. Germline lookup yields CDR1 SEHNR and CDR2 FQNEAQ (reference sequence). This CDR3 has 14 residues. After removal of 8 bases from V and 5 bases from J, the junction contained 9 bases not matched to a gene. The CDR3 reads CASGVSGRSETQYF. The CDR3 coding sequence is TGTGCCAGCGGAGTTAGCGGGAGATCGGAGACCCAGTACTTC.

This clonotype was counted between two and nine times. This chain joins TRBV4-2 and TRBJ2-7; 9 bases match TRBD2. Looked up from germline, CDR1 is LGHNA and CDR2 is YNFKEQ. The V gene end was trimmed by 0 bases and the J gene end by 3 bases; junction bases not matched to a gene: 6. The CDR3 has 16 amino acids. Here the CDR3 reads CASSQDVLAGRYEQYF. In DNA form, the CDR3 reads TGTGCCAGCAGCCAAGATGTGCTAGCGGGGCGCTACGAGCAGTACTTC.

V is TRBV7-9 and J is TRBJ1-4; D may be TRBD1 (5 bases). The germline V gene encodes CDR1 SEHNR and CDR2 FQNEAQ (reference sequence). Between the trimmed V and J ends, which lost 5 bases and 5 bases, there was a span of 15 bases. This CDR3 has 15 amino acids. The DNA for the CDR3 is TGTGCCAGCAGCCAGGGCCTTACCTCGAATGAAAAACTGTTTTTT. This sequence encodes CASSQGLTSNEKLFF.

V is TRBV9 and J is TRBJ2-2; 9 positions agree with TRBD2. V trimming: 4 bases; J trimming: 7 bases; junction bases outside the gene matches: 11. Germline lookup yields CDR1 SGDLS and CDR2 YYNGEE. The CDR3 runs 16 residues. The CDR3 spells CASSPKKREEVGELFF. CDR3 DNA sequence: TGTGCCAGCAGCCCAAAAAAGCGGGAGGAGGTCGGGGAGCTGTTTTTT.

This chain joins TRBV11-2 and TRBJ2-6; TRBD1 or TRBD2 may be the D gene (5 bases each). V dropped 5 bases and J dropped 4 bases, with 30 bases sitting between them. Per the germline V gene, CDR1 is SGHAT and CDR2 is FQNNGV. The CDR3 has 21 amino acids. Here the CDR3 DNA reads TGTGCCAGCAGCAAGGACTTACCGGGGCGCACGATCCTTTCCGGGGCCAACGTCCTGACTTTC. Translating it yields CASSKDLPGRTILSGANVLTF. Together with reference TRBV11-2 and TRBJ2-6, the CDR3 gives the full variable domain: EAGVAQSPRYKIIEKRQSVAFWCNPISGHATLYWYQQILGQGPKLLIQFQNNGVVDDSQLPKDRFSAERLKGVDSTLKIQPAKLEDSAVYLCASSKDLPGRTILSGANVLTFGAGSRLTVL.

The chain joins TRBV7-3 to TRBJ2-1, with 9 bases lining up with TRBD2. The CDR3 runs to 13 residues. The germline V gene encodes CDR1 SGHTA and CDR2 FQGTGA. J lost 10 bases, V lost 5 bases, and 6 bases had no gene match. CDR3 loop: CASSPGTSLEQFF. The CDR3 DNA is TGTGCCAGCAGCCCCGGGACTAGCCTCGAGCAGTTCTTC.

The J gene is TRBJ2-7, the V gene TRBV5-1; possible D gene TRBD2, 5 bases. The CDR3 runs to 13 residues. In germline, CDR1 is SGHRS, CDR2 YFSETQ. The V gene lost 2 bases and the J gene lost 2 bases, with 8 bases spanning the gap. The chain's CDR3 is CASSFWGAYEQYF. CDR3 DNA sequence: TGCGCCAGCAGCTTTTGGGGAGCCTACGAGCAGTACTTC.